The T cell receptor beta chain under discussion was sequenced for a study of human T cells and chemical hapten exposure. For the study at large: Patients got weekly scalp diphenylcyclopropenone doses over the roughly 22-week study. Slight volume differences across pooled libraries mainly accounted for varying per-sample TCR yields. Patch testing was performed with 0.01% DPC on the upper back, with reading at 6 days. Regarding the study as a whole: Expanded TCRs showed more large CDR3 clusters than pre-sensitization or healthy control sets.

This clonotype was counted between two and nine times. Its target is unknown. Using its own MiXCR run on the RACE reads, TCRdb lists one record per CDR3 protein. Altogether more than 75,000 distinct CDR3 sequences are present, approximately 9.3% being singletons, with the ten largest covering about 2%. Described time point: patch test 2, 6 weeks after DPC sensitization. Stated treatment: therapeutic diphenylcyclopropenone sensitization with weekly scalp DPC. Between the trimmed V and J ends, which lost 0 bases and 0 bases, there was a span of 15 bases. Germline CDR1 LGHDT, CDR2 YNNKEL (reference sequence). The CDR3 totals 19 residues.

The TCR comes from a woman in her thirties or forties with alopecia areata. Some clones in this sample may be carry-over from other donors' samples. Sequencing used whole blood, obtained in connection with sensitization to the hapten diphenylcyclopropenone (DPC). This chain uses TRBV3-1 with TRBJ2-6, with D uncertain. This chain's CDR3 is CASSQDILEAYSGANVLTF. The CDR3 DNA is TGTGCCAGCAGCCAAGATATTCTTGAAGCATACTCTGGGGCCAACGTCCTGACTTTC. The full variable domain, rest sourced from reference TRBV3-1 and TRBJ2-6, is DTAVSQTPKYLVTQMGNDKSIKCEQNLGHDTMYWYKQDSKKFLKIMFSYNNKELIINETVPNRFSPKSPDKAHLNLHINSLELGDSAVYFCASSQDILEAYSGANVLTFGAGSRLTVL.